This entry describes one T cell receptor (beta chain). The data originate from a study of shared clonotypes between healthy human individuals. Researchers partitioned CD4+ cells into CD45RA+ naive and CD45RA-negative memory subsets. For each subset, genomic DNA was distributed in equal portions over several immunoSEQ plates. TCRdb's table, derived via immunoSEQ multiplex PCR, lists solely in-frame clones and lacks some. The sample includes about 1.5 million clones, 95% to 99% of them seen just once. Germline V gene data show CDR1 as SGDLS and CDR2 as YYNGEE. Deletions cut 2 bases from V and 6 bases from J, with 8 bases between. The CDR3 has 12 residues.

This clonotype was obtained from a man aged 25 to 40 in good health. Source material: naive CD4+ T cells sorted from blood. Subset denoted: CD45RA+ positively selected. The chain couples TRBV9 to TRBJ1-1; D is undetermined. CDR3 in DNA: TGTGCCAGCAGCGTTGACGACTCTGAAGCTTTCTTT. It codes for CASSVDDSEAFF.